This TCR beta chain was sequenced for a study of immune characterization of retroperitoneal liposarcoma. Germline-derived CDR1 and CDR2 are SGHTA and FQGNSA. The germline V and J ends were trimmed by 4 bases and 0 bases, with 4 bases remaining between them. The CDR3 is 13 residues long. This clonotype was seen a few times. TCRdb recomputed calls from the PCR reads with MiXCR, one row per CDR3 protein. The sample includes some 9,800 distinct CDR3 sequences, around 30% of them seen just once. The chain combines TRBV7-2 with TRBJ2-4; D gene unclear. This sequence was found in a female donor with retroperitoneal liposarcoma. Sequenced input: tumor tissue. The CDR3 reads CASSSGAKNIQYF. The CDR3 DNA follows: TGTGCCAGCAGCTCAGGAGCCAAAAACATTCAGTACTTC.